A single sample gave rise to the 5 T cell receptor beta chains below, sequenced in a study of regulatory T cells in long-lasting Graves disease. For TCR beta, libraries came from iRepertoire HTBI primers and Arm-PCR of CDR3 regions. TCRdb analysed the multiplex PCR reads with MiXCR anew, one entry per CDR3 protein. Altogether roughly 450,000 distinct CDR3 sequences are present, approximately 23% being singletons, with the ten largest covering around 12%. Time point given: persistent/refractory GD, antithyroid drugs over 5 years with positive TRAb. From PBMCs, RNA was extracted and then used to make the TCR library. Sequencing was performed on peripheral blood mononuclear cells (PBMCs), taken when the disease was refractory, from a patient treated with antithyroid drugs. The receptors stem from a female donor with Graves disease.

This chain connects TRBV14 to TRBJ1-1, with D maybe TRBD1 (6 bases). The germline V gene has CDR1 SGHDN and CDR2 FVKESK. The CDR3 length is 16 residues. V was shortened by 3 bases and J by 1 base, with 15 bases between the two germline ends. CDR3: CASSQFAIGGNTEAFF. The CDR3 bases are TGTGCCAGCAGCCAGTTTGCGATAGGGGGGAACACTGAAGCTTTCTTT. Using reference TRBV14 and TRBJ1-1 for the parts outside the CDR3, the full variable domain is EAGVTQFPSHSVIEKGQTVTLRCDPISGHDNLYWYRRVMGKEIKFLLHFVKESKQDESGMPNNRFLAERTGGTYSTLKVQPAELEDSGVYFCASSQFAIGGNTEAFFGQGTRLTVV.

CDR3: CATRAGTPVNYGYTF. Here the CDR3 DNA reads TGTGCCACCCGAGCCGGGACACCTGTAAACTATGGCTACACCTTC. The chain has TRBV15 and TRBJ1-2; D is perhaps TRBD1 (6 bases). The CDR3 totals 15 residues. The germline V and J ends were trimmed by 8 bases and 2 bases, with 18 bases remaining between them. CDR1 and CDR2 from the germline V gene are LNHNV and YYDKDF (reference sequence).

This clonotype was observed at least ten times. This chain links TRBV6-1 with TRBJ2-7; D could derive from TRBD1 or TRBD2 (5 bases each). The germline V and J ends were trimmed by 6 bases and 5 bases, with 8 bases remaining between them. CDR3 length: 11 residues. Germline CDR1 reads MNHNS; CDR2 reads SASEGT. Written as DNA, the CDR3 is TGTGCCAGCAGCGGGGACCACGAGCAGTACTTC. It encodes CASSGDHEQYF.

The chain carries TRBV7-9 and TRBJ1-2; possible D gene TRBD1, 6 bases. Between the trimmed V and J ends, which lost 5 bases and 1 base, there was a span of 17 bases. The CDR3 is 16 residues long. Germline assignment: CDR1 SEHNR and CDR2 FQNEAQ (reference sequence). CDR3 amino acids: CASSPMQGRGNYGYTF. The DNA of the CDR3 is TGTGCCAGCAGCCCGATGCAGGGGAGGGGTAACTATGGCTACACCTTC. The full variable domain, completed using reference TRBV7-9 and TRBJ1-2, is DTGVSQNPRHKITKRGQNVTFRCDPISEHNRLYWYRQTLGQGPEFLTYFQNEAQLEKSRLLSDRFSAERPKGSFSTLEIQRTEQGDSAMYLCASSPMQGRGNYGYTFGSGTRLTVV.

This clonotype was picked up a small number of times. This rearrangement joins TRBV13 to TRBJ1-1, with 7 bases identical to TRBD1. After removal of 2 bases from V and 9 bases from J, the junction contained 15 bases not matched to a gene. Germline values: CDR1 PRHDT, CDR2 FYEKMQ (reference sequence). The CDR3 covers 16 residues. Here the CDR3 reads CASSLKGAGLGVQAFF. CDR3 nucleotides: TGTGCCAGCAGCTTAAAGGGGGCCGGGTTAGGGGTGCAAGCTTTCTTT.